This TCR beta chain was profiled in a study of T cell responses to AZD1222 COVID-19 vaccine. Generated by immunoSEQ multiplex PCR, the TCRdb table keeps only in-frame clones and is missing some. The table includes fewer than 110,000 clones, about 90% detected once. Regarding this clone: Its target is not known.

Study-level results: Just 6 or 7 AZD1222 recipients were seropositive at baseline.

This CDR3 has 15 amino acids. The germline V and J ends were trimmed by 1 base and 2 bases, with 9 bases remaining between them. The germline V gene encodes CDR1 SGHTA and CDR2 FQGNSA. This chain connects TRBV7-2 to TRBJ2-1; perhaps TRBD2 as D (5 bases). This clonotype was sampled from an adult who received the AZD1222 COVID-19 vaccine. The material sequenced was peripheral blood, taken 28 days after the second AZD1222 dose. In DNA form, the CDR3 reads TGTGCCAGCAGCTTAGACTACGGGGCCTACAATGAGCAGTTCTTC. This translates into CASSLDYGAYNEQFF.